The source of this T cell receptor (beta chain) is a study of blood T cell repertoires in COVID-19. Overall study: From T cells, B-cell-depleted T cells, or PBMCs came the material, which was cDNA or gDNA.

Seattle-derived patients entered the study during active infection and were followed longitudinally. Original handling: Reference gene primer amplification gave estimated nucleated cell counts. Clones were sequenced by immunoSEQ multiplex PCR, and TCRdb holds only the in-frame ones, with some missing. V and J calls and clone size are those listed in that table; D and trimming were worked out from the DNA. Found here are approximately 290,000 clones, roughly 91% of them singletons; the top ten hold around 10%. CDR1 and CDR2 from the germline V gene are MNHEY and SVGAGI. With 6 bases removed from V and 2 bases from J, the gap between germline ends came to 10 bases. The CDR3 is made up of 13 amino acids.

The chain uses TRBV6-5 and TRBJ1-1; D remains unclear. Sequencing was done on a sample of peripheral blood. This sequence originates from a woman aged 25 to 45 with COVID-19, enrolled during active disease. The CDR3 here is CASSPDSNTEAFF. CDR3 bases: TGTGCCAGCAGCCCGGACTCAAACACTGAAGCTTTCTTT.